The sample holds one count of the clone carrying this TCR beta chain. Its cognate antigen is unknown. This CDR3 spans 14 amino acids. Trimming took 0 bases from V and 2 from J, leaving 9 bases between them. The germline V gene encodes CDR1 SGHTS and CDR2 YDEGEE. The repertoire was sequenced with immunoSEQ multiplex PCR; TCRdb's copy has only in-frame clones and lacks some. The data contain some 250,000 clones, 90% of them singletons. This entry is derived from a study of cytomegalovirus exposure and HLA in healthy donors. For the study at large: The same platform was used for the roughly 130 validation repertoires and the roughly 670 first-cohort repertoires, a later analysis reported.

Overall study findings and caveats: Researchers counted roughly 150 TCR beta chains as cytomegalovirus-associated. Reports indicated that the classifier achieved high specificity and sensitivity in diagnosing cytomegalovirus status.

The TCR comes from a woman aged 18-29 years in good health and CMV-seronegative. The rearrangement uses TRBV5-8 and TRBJ2-7; D is possibly TRBD2 (6 bases). Source material: PBMCs. The CDR3 reads CASSLGRGPYEQYV. The CDR3 DNA follows: TGTGCCAGCAGCTTGGGGCGGGGCCCCTACGAGCAGTACGTC.